The 21 T cell receptor beta chains given below trace back to one sample, sequenced in a study of response to subunit inactivated influenza vaccine. TCRdb fed the RT-PCR reads into MiXCR, producing one record per CDR3 protein. Among a few hundred thousand distinct CDR3 sequences listed, approximately 10% were seen once. These data were likewise used in another study, on T cells expressing NK-cell markers. That study reports: 5'RACE template switching built TCR beta cDNA with unique molecular identifiers.

The sample here was PBMCs from blood, taken on the day of vaccination. The receptors stem from a man in his forties or fifties who received an inactivated influenza vaccine.

V is TRBV6-2 or TRBV6-3 and J is TRBJ2-6; TRBD2 matches at 7 bases. Germline CDR1 reads MNHEY; CDR2 reads SVGEGT. The ends lost 5 bases at V and 3 bases at J; junction bases unmatched: 7. The CDR3 runs 16 residues. The CDR3 reads CASSLSGPGGANVLTF. The DNA of the CDR3 is TGTGCCAGCAGTCTTAGCGGGCCGGGTGGGGCCAACGTCCTGACTTTC.

This clonotype was detected only a few times. The rearrangement links TRBV5-6 to TRBJ2-7; unclear D gene. Trimming left V 1 base short and J 11 bases short, with 13 bases between. Germline loops: CDR1 SGHDT, CDR2 YYEEEE. This CDR3 contains 12 residues. The CDR3 sequence: CASSLTSQKKYF. CDR3 DNA sequence: TGTGCCAGCAGCTTGACTTCCCAAAAGAAGTACTTC. The variable domain in full, with the rest retrieved from reference TRBV5-6 and TRBJ2-7, is DAGVTQSPTHLIKTRGQQVTLRCSPKSGHDTVSWYQQALGQGPQFIFQYYEEEERQRGNFPDRFSGHQFPNYSSELNVNALLLGDSALYLCASSLTSQKKYFGPGTRLTVT.

CDR3 in DNA: TGTGCCAGCAGCCCACGAGGACAGCTCGAAGGGGAGACCCAGTACTTC. It encodes CASSPRGQLEGETQYF. This chain links TRBV11-1 with TRBJ2-5; D may be TRBD1 (6 bases). V gave up 5 bases and J gave up 5 bases, with 21 bases separating them. In germline, CDR1 is SGHAT, CDR2 FQDESV (reference sequence). The CDR3 extends over 16 amino acids.

Only a few counts were recorded for this clonotype. The V and J genes are TRBV18 and TRBJ2-3, with D unresolved. Germline CDR1 reads KGHSH; CDR2 reads LQKENI. CDR3 length: 15 residues. V was trimmed by 2 bases and J by 3 bases, leaving 12 bases between them. CDR3 residues: CASSPMNRETDTQYF. DNA of the CDR3: TGTGCCAGCTCACCAATGAACAGAGAGACAGATACGCAGTATTTT.

In this sample, this clonotype turned up many times. The chain carries TRBV12-3 or TRBV12-4 and TRBJ2-3; tentatively, D is TRBD2 (5 bases). This CDR3 spans 14 amino acids. V lost 5 bases, J lost 0 bases, and 9 bases lay in between. CDR3 nucleotide sequence: TGTGCCAGCAGTCCAGCGGCTAGCACAGATACGCAGTATTTT. It yields the protein CASSPAASTDTQYF.

The chain links TRBV15 to TRBJ2-1; 9 bases are shared with TRBD2. The germline V gene encodes CDR1 LNHNV and CDR2 YYDKDF (reference sequence). CDR3 size: 13 residues. Trimming at V came to 5 bases and at J to 12 bases, leaving 8 bases not matched to a gene. The CDR3 region has the DNA TGTGCCACCAGCCCGGCGGGGGGGCTTGGGCAGTTCTTC. Its translation is CATSPAGGLGQFF.

In this sample, this clonotype turned up a few times. V gene TRBV5-1 combines with J gene TRBJ2-1; D is unresolved. The CDR3 has 12 residues. Trimming pared 3 bases from V and 10 bases from J, leaving 11 bases between. Germline CDR1 and CDR2: SGHRS and YFSETQ. The CDR3 loop reads CASSSSDVEQFF. CDR3 sequence (DNA): TGCGCCAGCAGCTCTTCGGACGTCGAGCAGTTCTTC.

This rearrangement joins TRBV27 to TRBJ2-3, with a possible D match to TRBD2 (6 bases). V was pared by 6 bases and J by 5 bases, with 21 bases between. There are 16 residues in the CDR3. Germline assignment: CDR1 MNHEY and CDR2 SMNVEV (reference sequence). The CDR3, as DNA: TGTGCCAGCAGGCAAATAGGGCGGGGCAGGGTAGATACGCAGTATTTT. Translated, it gives CASRQIGRGRVDTQYF.

This clonotype was observed at least ten times. J is TRBJ2-5 and V is TRBV5-1; unclear D gene. The V gene lost 3 bases and the J gene lost 3 bases, with 15 bases spanning the gap. Germline V gives CDR1 SGHRS, CDR2 YFSETQ. There are 15 residues in the CDR3. The CDR3 here is CASSSNPQRKETQYF. CDR3 nucleotides: TGCGCCAGCAGCTCCAATCCTCAAAGAAAAGAGACCCAGTACTTC. The complete variable domain, with remaining parts taken from reference TRBV5-1 and TRBJ2-5, reads KAGVTQTPRYLIKTRGQQVTLSCSPISGHRSVSWYQQTPGQGLQFLFEYFSETQRNKGNFPGRFSGRQFSNSRSEMNVSTLELGDSALYLCASSSNPQRKETQYFGPGTRLLVL.

This rearrangement joins TRBV29-1 to TRBJ2-5; D possibly corresponds to TRBD1 (5 bases). Between the trimmed V and J ends, which lost 7 bases and 4 bases, there was a span of 19 bases. The CDR3 is 14 residues long. Germline V gene sequence: CDR1 SQVTM, CDR2 ANQGSEA. CDR3 protein: CSASRQNEGETQYF. DNA for the CDR3: TGCAGCGCAAGCAGACAGAACGAAGGAGAGACCCAGTACTTC.

The gene calls are TRBV12-3 or TRBV12-4 and TRBJ1-2; D gene unclear. The CDR3 extends over 15 amino acids. The V end lost 5 bases, the J end lost 8 bases, and 21 bases lay between the germline ends. CDR3 residues: CASSPQPSGFMGYTF. CDR3 bases: TGTGCCAGCAGTCCACAGCCCAGTGGATTTATGGGCTACACCTTC.

This clonotype was seen only once. V usage is TRBV20-1 and J usage is TRBJ2-5; 11 bases are shared with TRBD2. This CDR3 spans 17 amino acids. The germline CDR1 and CDR2 sequences are DFQATT and SNEGSKA (reference sequence). Unmatched junction bases numbered 18, after V lost 8 bases and J lost 4 bases. Here the CDR3 reads CSPSSGGKVIVGETQYF. The CDR3 coding sequence is TGCAGTCCATCTAGCGGGGGGAAGGTGATAGTTGGAGAGACCCAGTACTTC.

The table lists this clonotype with a few counts. The chain is built from TRBV20-1 and TRBJ1-5; weak D call: TRBD1 (5 bases). CDR1 and CDR2 (germline): DFQATT, SNEGSKA (reference sequence). The V and J ends lost 0 bases and 2 bases respectively, with 8 bases between them. The CDR3 has 14 residues. As DNA, the CDR3 is TGCAGTGCTAGAGATGGGGCTGGCAATCAGCCCCAGCATTTT. Protein: CSARDGAGNQPQHF.

The rearrangement links TRBV3-1 to TRBJ2-3; 7 nucleotides match TRBD1. Germline CDR1 LGHDT, CDR2 YNNKEL (reference sequence). This CDR3 spans 17 amino acids. V shed 4 bases, J shed 0 bases, and the junction held 10 bases outside the gene matches. The CDR3 nucleotides read TGTGCCAGCAGCCCAACAACAGGGGCCTCTAGCACAGATACGCAGTATTTT. Amino acid sequence: CASSPTTGASSTDTQYF.

This clonotype was detected ten times or more. The chain carries TRBV12-3 or TRBV12-4 and TRBJ1-2; TRBD1 is a possible D gene (5 bases). This CDR3 is built from 13 residues. The V and J ends lost 5 bases and 8 bases respectively, with 15 bases between them. CDR3 loop: CASSTGTYSGYTF. CDR3 coding DNA: TGTGCCAGCAGTACCGGGACGTATTCCGGCTACACCTTC.

This clonotype was counted ten times or more. This sequence joins TRBV7-2 and TRBJ2-7; 7 bases are a match to TRBD1. Trimming removed 5 bases from V and 3 bases from J; junction bases left unmatched: 4. Germline loops: CDR1 SGHTA, CDR2 FQGNSA. This CDR3 is 13 amino acids long. The CDR3 DNA is TGTGCCAGCAGCCAACGACAGGGCTACGAGCAGTACTTC. This gives the protein CASSQRQGYEQYF.

This clonotype has more than one count but fewer than ten. The chain carries TRBV27 and TRBJ2-7; D is ambiguous. CDR3 length: 14 residues. Germline CDR1 is MNHEY and CDR2 is SMNVEV (reference sequence). V lost 5 bases to trimming and J lost 4 bases, with 15 bases between them. In nucleotides, the CDR3 is TGTGCCAGCAGTCAAGGGTCCAGCAATTACGAGCAGTACTTC. Encoded protein: CASSQGSSNYEQYF.

The rearrangement links TRBV29-1 to TRBJ2-3, with 8 bases that match TRBD2. The CDR3 extends over 14 amino acids. Per the germline V gene, CDR1 is SQVTM and CDR2 is ANQGSEA. V lost 4 bases, J lost 6 bases, and 9 bases stayed unmatched. In nucleotides, the CDR3 is TGCAGCGTTGTAACCGGGAGGGGGATGGATACGCAGTATTTT. Protein product: CSVVTGRGMDTQYF.

J is TRBJ2-1 and V is TRBV5-6, with D maybe TRBD1 (5 bases). Germline loops: CDR1 SGHDT, CDR2 YYEEEE. V was cut by 1 base and J by 4 bases, with 18 bases left in between. This CDR3 has 17 residues. CDR3 sequence (DNA): TGTGCCAGCAGCTTGTTTGTTTCGCTGGACACTTACAATGAGCAGTTCTTC. Its protein is CASSLFVSLDTYNEQFF.

J is TRBJ2-3 and V is TRBV29-1; TRBD2 agrees at 8 bases. CDR3 size: 13 residues. V lost 3 bases, J lost 7 bases, and 6 bases stayed unmatched. Germline CDR1 and CDR2: SQVTM and ANQGSEA. The CDR3 reads CSVEPSGSYTQYF. In nucleotides, the CDR3 is TGCAGCGTTGAGCCCAGCGGGAGTTATACGCAGTATTTT.

J is TRBJ2-7 and V is TRBV20-1; TRBD2 matches 8 bases. The CDR3 has 15 amino acids. In germline, CDR1 is DFQATT, CDR2 SNEGSKA (reference sequence). Trimming at V came to 5 bases and at J to 13 bases, leaving 22 bases not matched to a gene. This CDR3 is CSASSGTRVITQGYF. In DNA form, the CDR3 reads TGCAGTGCTTCCTCCGGGACTAGGGTTATAACCCAGGGTTACTTC.